These 24 T cell receptor beta chains share one sample of origin, sequenced in a study of blood T cell repertoires in COVID-19. The assay was immunoSEQ multiplex PCR, and TCRdb's table has in-frame clones only and misses some. This sample has about 370,000 clones; more than 70% occur once, and the top ten carry approximately 3%. Sequencing was done on a sample of peripheral blood. All receptors come from a woman in her 30s with COVID-19, enrolled during active disease.

V and J are TRBV19 and TRBJ1-6; D remains unclear. With 4 bases removed from V and 10 bases from J, the gap between germline ends came to 14 bases. Germline V gives CDR1 LNHDA, CDR2 SQIVND (reference sequence). The CDR3 contains 14 residues. The CDR3: CASSSGGRWSPLHF. In nucleotides, the CDR3 is TGTGCCAGTAGTAGCGGTGGAAGATGGTCACCCCTCCACTTT.

The gene calls are TRBV6-2 or TRBV6-3 and TRBJ1-2, with 9 bases matching TRBD1. Germline assignment: CDR1 MNHEY and CDR2 SVGEGT. There are 18 residues in the CDR3. V was pared by 2 bases and J by 0 bases, with 10 bases of the junction left unmatched. In nucleotides, the CDR3 is TGTGCCAGCAGTTACCTTCCCTCCGGGACAGGGACTAACTATGGCTACACCTTC. It is translated as CASSYLPSGTGTNYGYTF.

V and J are TRBV14 and TRBJ2-5; D perhaps matches TRBD1 (6 bases). Trimming left V 2 bases short and J 0 bases short, with 13 bases between. The CDR3 is 16 residues long. Germline CDR1 SGHDN, CDR2 FVKESK. DNA for the CDR3: TGTGCCAGCAGCCAATGGCCGGACAGATACCAAGAGACCCAGTACTTC. It codes for CASSQWPDRYQETQYF.

The chain recombines TRBV11-3 with TRBJ2-1, with a tentative D call TRBD2 (5 bases). CDR3 length: 12 amino acids. Between the trimmed V and J ends, which lost 4 bases and 7 bases, there was a span of 8 bases. CDR1 is SGHNT, CDR2 YENEEA, per germline. Here the CDR3 DNA reads TGTGCCAGCAGCTCCCGGAGGAATGAGCAGTTCTTC. Translation gives CASSSRRNEQFF.

V usage is TRBV18 and J usage is TRBJ2-2, with TRBD2 identical over 8 bases. Germline V lookup: CDR1 KGHSH, CDR2 LQKENI. J gave up 4 bases and V 3 bases, and 7 bases lay outside the gene matches. The length of the CDR3 is 16 residues. The CDR3 loop reads CASSPLRGGATGELFF. CDR3 bases: TGTGCCAGCTCACCGCTCCGGGGGGGCGCCACCGGGGAGCTGTTTTTT.

The table lists this clone with a count of one. The rearrangement uses TRBV6-2 or TRBV6-3 and TRBJ1-2; D is unclear. The CDR3 extends over 13 amino acids. The germline gives CDR1 MNHEY, CDR2 SVGEGT. The V end was cut by 1 base, the J end by 8 bases, with 11 bases between. The CDR3 sequence is CASSYFIDHGYTF. CDR3 sequence (DNA): TGTGCCAGCAGTTACTTTATAGATCACGGCTACACCTTC.

This clone has a handful of counts. The V and J genes are TRBV4-2 and TRBJ1-5, with a weak D call TRBD1 (5 bases). This CDR3 spans 16 amino acids. The V gene's germline CDR1 is LGHNA and CDR2 YNFKEQ. Trimming took 0 bases from V and 1 from J, leaving 10 bases between them. For the CDR3, the DNA is TGTGCCAGCAGCCAAGACCAGGGCTCGAGCAATCAGCCCCAGCATTTT. Protein product: CASSQDQGSSNQPQHF.

The J gene is TRBJ2-7, the V gene TRBV5-8, with D maybe TRBD1 (6 bases). This CDR3 has 15 residues. The germline CDR1 and CDR2 sequences are SGHTS and YDEGEE. V shed 0 bases and J shed 2 bases, with 12 bases lying between them. The CDR3 reads CASSLDGTTPYEQYV. The DNA of the CDR3 is TGTGCCAGCAGCTTGGATGGGACAACTCCCTACGAGCAGTACGTC.

This clone is a singleton in its sample. The chain couples TRBV19 to TRBJ2-1, with 10 bases that match TRBD2. This CDR3 has 16 residues. The germline gives CDR1 LNHDA, CDR2 SQIVND (reference sequence). J gave up 7 bases and V 0 bases, and 6 bases lay outside the gene matches. CDR3 nucleotides: TGTGCCAGTAGTATAGATGGTAGCGGGAGGCAAAATGAGCAGTTCTTC. This encodes CASSIDGSGRQNEQFF.

To note about this clone: Other DNA sequences of this sample code for an identical CDR3. This chain connects TRBV2 to TRBJ1-5; maybe TRBD1 (5 bases). Between the trimmed V and J ends, which lost 3 bases and 2 bases, there was a span of 8 bases. This CDR3 is built from 14 residues. Germline V CDR1 and CDR2: SNHLY, FYNNEI. CDR3 sequence: CASSDRVGNQPQHF. The CDR3 DNA follows: TGTGCCAGCAGTGACAGGGTGGGCAATCAGCCCCAGCATTTT.

The chain is built from TRBV29-1 and TRBJ2-3; weak D call: TRBD2 (6 bases). Between the trimmed V and J ends, which lost 4 bases and 4 bases, there was a span of 9 bases. The length of the CDR3 is 12 residues. Per the germline V gene, CDR1 is SQVTM and CDR2 is ANQGSEA. DNA of the CDR3: TGCAGCGTTGGGTCGGGGGCAGATACGCAGTATTTT. Encoded protein: CSVGSGADTQYF.

V and J are TRBV9 and TRBJ1-2; the match to TRBD1 covers 7 bases. The CDR3 is 15 amino acids. The ends lost 4 bases at V and 2 bases at J; junction bases unmatched: 8. Germline V gives CDR1 SGDLS, CDR2 YYNGEE. This chain's CDR3 is CASSHGAGGNYGYTF. CDR3 bases: TGTGCCAGCAGCCATGGGGCAGGGGGAAACTATGGCTACACCTTC.

The chain uses TRBV5-1 and TRBJ1-1; the match to TRBD1 covers 8 bases. V shed 3 bases and J 0 bases; nucleotides not matched to a gene: 1. The CDR3 runs to 14 residues. Germline V gene data show CDR1 as SGHRS and CDR2 as YFSETQ. For the CDR3, the DNA is TGCGCCAGCAGCTCGACAGGGGTGAACACTGAAGCTTTCTTT. Amino acids: CASSSTGVNTEAFF.

This clone was detected once. V and J are TRBV6-5 and TRBJ2-7; 7 bases map to TRBD2. Germline CDR1 MNHEY, CDR2 SVGAGI. Trimming cost V 6 bases and J 1 base; bases outside gene matches: 3. The CDR3 contains 13 residues. CDR3 sequence: CASRREGSYEQYV. DNA for the CDR3: TGTGCCAGCAGGAGGGAGGGGTCCTACGAGCAGTACGTC.

The chain has TRBV7-2 and TRBJ2-5; 11 bases match TRBD2. Germline-derived CDR1 and CDR2 are SGHTA and FQGNSA. The V gene end was trimmed by 3 bases and the J gene end by 5 bases; junction bases not matched to a gene: 8. The CDR3 is 16 residues long. CDR3 residues: CASSFQLAGVFETQYF. CDR3 nucleotides: TGTGCCAGCAGCTTCCAACTAGCGGGAGTGTTCGAGACCCAGTACTTC.

The chain links TRBV21-1 to TRBJ2-2; the table calls TRBD2, which could not be checked here. TRBV21-1 is annotated as a pseudogene. The CDR3 loop spans 19 amino acids. DNA of the CDR3: TGTGCCAGCAGCAAAAGACTAGCGGGAGGGCCCCTGAACACCGGGGAGCTGTTTTTT. Encoded protein: CASSKRLAGGPLNTGELFF.

The V and J genes are TRBV5-1 and TRBJ2-7, with 7 nucleotides matching TRBD2. Germline CDR1 is SGHRS and CDR2 is YFSETQ. The J segment lost 4 bases and the V segment lost 2 bases, leaving 9 bases of the junction unmatched. There are 15 residues in the CDR3. The CDR3 region is CASSFPGGGSYEQYF. The CDR3, as DNA: TGCGCCAGCAGCTTCCCTGGGGGAGGGTCTTACGAGCAGTACTTC.

The V gene is TRBV7-8, the J gene TRBJ2-7; 7 bases match TRBD2. CDR3 length: 13 amino acids. V gave up 3 bases and J gave up 3 bases; unmatched junction bases: 2. Germline V gene data show CDR1 as SGHVS and CDR2 as FQNEAQ. Here the CDR3 DNA reads TGTGCCAGCAGCTTGGGGGGGGGCTACGAGCAGTACGTC. Protein: CASSLGGGYEQYV.

The count of this clone is one. The rearrangement joins TRBV3-1 (or the pseudogene TRBV3-2) to TRBJ1-6; D is perhaps TRBD1 (5 bases). CDR1 and CDR2 from the germline V gene are LGHDT and YNNKEL (reference sequence). With 1 base removed from V and 7 bases from J, the gap between germline ends came to 14 bases. The CDR3 has 16 amino acids. The CDR3, as DNA: TGTGCCAGCAGCCAAGGCGGGGCCATGGGAAATTCACCCCTCCACTTT. Amino acids: CASSQGGAMGNSPLHF.

V and J are TRBV29-1 and TRBJ2-3; 13 positions agree with TRBD2. Germline CDR1 reads SQVTM; CDR2 reads ANQGSEA. V shed 6 bases, J shed 5 bases, and the junction held 5 bases outside the gene matches. The CDR3 contains 14 residues. Here the CDR3 reads CSVTSGRELDTQYF. The CDR3 DNA follows: TGCAGCGTAACTAGCGGGAGGGAGTTAGATACGCAGTATTTT.

This clone was counted once. CDR3 in amino acids: CATSSELAGQTDTQYF. The CDR3 DNA is TGTGCCACCAGCTCGGAACTAGCGGGGCAGACAGATACGCAGTATTTT. The chain is built from TRBV15 and TRBJ2-3; 10 positions match TRBD2. The CDR3 contains 16 residues. Germline V gene data show CDR1 as LNHNV and CDR2 as YYDKDF (reference sequence). V was clipped by 5 bases and J by 3 bases; unmatched bases: 8. The whole variable domain, remainder taken from reference TRBV15 and TRBJ2-3, is DAMVIQNPRYQVTQFGKPVTLSCSQTLNHNVMYWYQQKSSQAPKLLFHYYDKDFNNEADTPDNFQSRRPNTSFCFLDIRSPGLGDTAMYLCATSSELAGQTDTQYFGPGTRLTVL.

V is TRBV6-2 or TRBV6-3 and J is TRBJ1-6, with unresolved D. The V gene's germline CDR1 is MNHEY and CDR2 SVGEGT. The V gene lost 5 bases and the J gene lost 4 bases, with 15 bases spanning the gap. The CDR3 has 16 amino acids. The CDR3 loop reads CASSRTRELYNSPLHF. The DNA for the CDR3 is TGTGCCAGCAGTCGAACCCGGGAACTATATAATTCACCCCTCCACTTT.

This clone has a handful of counts. This chain connects TRBV7-2 to TRBJ2-2, with TRBD2 identical over 13 bases. V shed 6 bases and J 6 bases; nucleotides not matched to a gene: 4. The CDR3 runs 15 residues. Per germline, CDR1 SGHTA and CDR2 FQGNSA. Here the CDR3 DNA reads TGTGCCAGCAGTTTCGGGACTAGCGGGGCCGGGGAGCTGTTTTTT. It yields the protein CASSFGTSGAGELFF.

The V call is TRBV6-2 or TRBV6-3, the J call TRBJ2-7; D is uncertain. The V end was cut by 6 bases, the J end by 4 bases, with 19 bases between. Germline CDR1 MNHEY, CDR2 SVGEGT. The CDR3 covers 15 residues. The CDR3 DNA reads TGTGCCAGCAGCCCGAGGTCCCTCAACCTTTACGAGCAGTACTTC. Residues: CASSPRSLNLYEQYF.